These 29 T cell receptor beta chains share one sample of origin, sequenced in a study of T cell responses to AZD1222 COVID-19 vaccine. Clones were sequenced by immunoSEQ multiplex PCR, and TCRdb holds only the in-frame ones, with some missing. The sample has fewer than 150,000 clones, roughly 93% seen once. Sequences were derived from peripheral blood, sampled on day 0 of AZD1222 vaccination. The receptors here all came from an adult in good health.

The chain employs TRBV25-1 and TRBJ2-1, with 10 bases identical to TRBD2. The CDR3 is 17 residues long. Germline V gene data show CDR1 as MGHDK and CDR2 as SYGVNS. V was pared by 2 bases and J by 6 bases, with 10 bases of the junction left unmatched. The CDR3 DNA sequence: TGTGCCAGCAGTGAAAGGGACCTGGGACTAGCGACCAATGAGCAGTTCTTC. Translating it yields CASSERDLGLATNEQFF. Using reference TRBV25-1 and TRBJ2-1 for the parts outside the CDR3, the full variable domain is EADIYQTPRYLVIGTGKKITLECSQTMGHDKMYWYQQDPGMELHLIHYSYGVNSTEKGDLSSESTVSRIRTEHFPLTLESARPSHTSQYLCASSERDLGLATNEQFFGPGTRLTVL.

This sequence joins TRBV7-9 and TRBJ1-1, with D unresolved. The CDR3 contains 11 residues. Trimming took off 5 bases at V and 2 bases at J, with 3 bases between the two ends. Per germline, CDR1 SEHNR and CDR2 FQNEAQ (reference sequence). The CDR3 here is CASSVNTEAFF. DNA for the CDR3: TGTGCCAGCAGCGTAAACACTGAAGCTTTCTTT.

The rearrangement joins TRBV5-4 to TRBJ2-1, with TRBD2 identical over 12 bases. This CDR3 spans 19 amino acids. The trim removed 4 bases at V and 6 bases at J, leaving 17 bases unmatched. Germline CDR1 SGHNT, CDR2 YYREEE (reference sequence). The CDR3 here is CASSPKGTSGRRASNEQFF. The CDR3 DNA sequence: TGTGCCAGCAGCCCCAAAGGGACTAGCGGGCGAAGGGCCTCCAATGAGCAGTTCTTC. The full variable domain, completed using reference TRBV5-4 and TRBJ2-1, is ETGVTQSPTHLIKTRGQQVTLRCSSQSGHNTVSWYQQALGQGPQFIFQYYREEENGRGNFPPRFSGLQFPNYSSELNVNALELDDSALYLCASSPKGTSGRRASNEQFFGPGTRLTVL.

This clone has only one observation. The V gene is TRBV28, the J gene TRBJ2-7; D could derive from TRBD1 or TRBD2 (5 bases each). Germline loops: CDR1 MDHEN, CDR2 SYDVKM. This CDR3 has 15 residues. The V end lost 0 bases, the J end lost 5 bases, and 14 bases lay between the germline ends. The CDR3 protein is CASSLWGELVDEQYF. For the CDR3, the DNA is TGTGCCAGCAGTTTATGGGGGGAGCTGGTAGACGAGCAGTACTTC.

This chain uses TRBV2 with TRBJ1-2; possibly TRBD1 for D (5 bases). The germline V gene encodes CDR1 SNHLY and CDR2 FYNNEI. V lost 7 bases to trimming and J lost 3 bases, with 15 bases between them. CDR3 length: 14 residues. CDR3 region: CASTPRGGDYGYTF. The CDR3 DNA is TGTGCCAGCACCCCCCGCGGGGGAGACTATGGCTACACCTTC.

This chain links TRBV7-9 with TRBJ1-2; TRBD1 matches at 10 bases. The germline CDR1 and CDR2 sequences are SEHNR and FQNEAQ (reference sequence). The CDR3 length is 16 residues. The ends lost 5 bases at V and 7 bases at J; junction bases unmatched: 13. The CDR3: CASSPSGTGELGGYTF. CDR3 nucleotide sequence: TGTGCCAGCAGCCCCTCCGGGACAGGGGAATTGGGTGGCTACACCTTC.

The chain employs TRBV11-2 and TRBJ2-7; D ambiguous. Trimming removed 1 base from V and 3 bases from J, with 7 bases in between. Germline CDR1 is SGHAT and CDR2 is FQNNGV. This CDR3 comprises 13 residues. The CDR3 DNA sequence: TGTGCCAGCAGCTTAGCATTGTTCTACGAGCAGTACTTC. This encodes CASSLALFYEQYF.

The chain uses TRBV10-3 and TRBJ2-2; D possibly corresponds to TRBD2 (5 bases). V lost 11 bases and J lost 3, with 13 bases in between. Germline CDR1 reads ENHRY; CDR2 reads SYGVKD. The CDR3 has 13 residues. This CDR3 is CAYAPGDTGELFF. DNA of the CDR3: TGTGCCTATGCACCCGGGGACACCGGGGAGCTGTTTTTT.

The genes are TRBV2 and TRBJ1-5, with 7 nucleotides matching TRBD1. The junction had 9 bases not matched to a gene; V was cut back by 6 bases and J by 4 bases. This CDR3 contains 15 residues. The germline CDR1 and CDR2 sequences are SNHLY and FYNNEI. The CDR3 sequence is CASRLLPTGNQPQHF. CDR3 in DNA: TGTGCCAGCAGACTCTTACCGACAGGGAATCAGCCCCAGCATTTT.

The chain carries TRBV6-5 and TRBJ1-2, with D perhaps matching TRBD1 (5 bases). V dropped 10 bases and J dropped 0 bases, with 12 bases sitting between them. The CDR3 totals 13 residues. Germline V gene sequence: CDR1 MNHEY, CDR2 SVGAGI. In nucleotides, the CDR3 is TGTGCCACCCGGGGGGGAGCTAACTATGGCTACACCTTC. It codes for CATRGGANYGYTF.

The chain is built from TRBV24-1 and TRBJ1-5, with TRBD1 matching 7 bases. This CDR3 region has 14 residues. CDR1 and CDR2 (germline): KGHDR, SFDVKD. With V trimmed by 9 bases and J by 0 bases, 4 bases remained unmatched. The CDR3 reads CATGTVYSNQPQHF. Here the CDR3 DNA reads TGTGCCACCGGGACAGTGTATAGCAATCAGCCCCAGCATTTT.

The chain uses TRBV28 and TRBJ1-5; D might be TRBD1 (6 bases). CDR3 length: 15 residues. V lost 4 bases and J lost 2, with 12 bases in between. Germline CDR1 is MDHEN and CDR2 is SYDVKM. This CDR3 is CASSSRGSGNQPQHF. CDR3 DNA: TGTGCCAGCAGTTCCAGGGGTTCCGGCAATCAGCCCCAGCATTTT.

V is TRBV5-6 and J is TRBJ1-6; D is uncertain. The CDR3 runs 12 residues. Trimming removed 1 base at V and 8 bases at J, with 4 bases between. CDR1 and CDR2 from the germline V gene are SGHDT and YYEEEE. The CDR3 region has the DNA TGTGCCAGCAGCTTGTTAGATTCACCCCTCCACTTT. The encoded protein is CASSLLDSPLHF.

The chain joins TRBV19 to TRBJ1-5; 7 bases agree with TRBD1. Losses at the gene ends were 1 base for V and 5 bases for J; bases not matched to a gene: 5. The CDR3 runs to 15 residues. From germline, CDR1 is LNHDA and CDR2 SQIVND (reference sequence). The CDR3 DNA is TGTGCCAGTAGTATAGCGGGACAGAGTCATCAGCCCCAGCATTTT. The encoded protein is CASSIAGQSHQPQHF.

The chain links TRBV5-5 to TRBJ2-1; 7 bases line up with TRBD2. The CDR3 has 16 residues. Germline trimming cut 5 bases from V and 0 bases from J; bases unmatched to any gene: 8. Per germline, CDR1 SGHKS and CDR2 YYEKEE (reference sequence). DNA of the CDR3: TGTGCCAGCAGTTGGGCGGGAGCTGTCTCCTACAATGAGCAGTTCTTC. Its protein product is CASSWAGAVSYNEQFF.

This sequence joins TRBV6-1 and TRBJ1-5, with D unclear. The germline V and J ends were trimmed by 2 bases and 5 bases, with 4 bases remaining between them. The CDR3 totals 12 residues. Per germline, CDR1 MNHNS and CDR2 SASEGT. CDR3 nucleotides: TGTGCCAGCAGTGAAATGTATCAGCCCCAGCATTTT. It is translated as CASSEMYQPQHF.

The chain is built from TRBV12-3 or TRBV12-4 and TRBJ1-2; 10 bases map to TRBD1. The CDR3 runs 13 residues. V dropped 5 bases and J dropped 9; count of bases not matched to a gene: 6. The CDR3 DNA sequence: TGTGCCAGCAGTCCGGGACAGGGGCTGAGCTACACCTTC. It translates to CASSPGQGLSYTF.

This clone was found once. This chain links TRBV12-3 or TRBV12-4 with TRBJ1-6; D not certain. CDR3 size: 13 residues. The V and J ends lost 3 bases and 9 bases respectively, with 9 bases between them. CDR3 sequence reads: CASSFGIGSPLHF. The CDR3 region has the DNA TGTGCCAGCAGTTTTGGGATAGGTTCACCCCTCCACTTT.

The CDR3 reads CASSLYGVGTEAFF. The CDR3 bases are TGTGCCAGCAGCTTGTATGGGGTGGGGACTGAAGCTTTCTTT. V is TRBV5-6 and J is TRBJ1-1; D ambiguous. Germline values: CDR1 SGHDT, CDR2 YYEEEE. V was cut by 1 base and J by 5 bases, with 12 bases left in between. The CDR3 is made up of 14 amino acids.

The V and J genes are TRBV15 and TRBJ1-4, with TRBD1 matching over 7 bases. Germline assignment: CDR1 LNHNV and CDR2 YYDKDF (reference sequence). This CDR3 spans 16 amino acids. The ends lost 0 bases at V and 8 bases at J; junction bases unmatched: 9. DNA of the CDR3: TGTGCCACCAGCAGAGATGTGAACAGGGGAGGGGAAAAACTGTTTTTT. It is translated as CATSRDVNRGGEKLFF.

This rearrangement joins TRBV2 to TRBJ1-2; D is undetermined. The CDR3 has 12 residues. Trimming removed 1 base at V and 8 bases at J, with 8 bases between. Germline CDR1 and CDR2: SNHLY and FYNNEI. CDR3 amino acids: CASSEEVGGYTF. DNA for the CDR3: TGTGCCAGCAGTGAAGAAGTTGGGGGCTACACCTTC. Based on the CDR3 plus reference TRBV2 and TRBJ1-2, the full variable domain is EPEVTQTPSHQVTQMGQEVILRCVPISNHLYFYWYRQILGQKVEFLVSFYNNEISEKSEIFDDQFSVERPDGSNFTLKIRSTKLEDSAMYFCASSEEVGGYTFGSGTRLTVV.

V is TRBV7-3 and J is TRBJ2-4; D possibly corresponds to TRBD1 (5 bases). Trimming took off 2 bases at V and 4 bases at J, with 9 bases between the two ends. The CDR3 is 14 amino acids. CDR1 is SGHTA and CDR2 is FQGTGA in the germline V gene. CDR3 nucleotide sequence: TGTGCCAGCAGCTTAGGGGCAGGGAAAAACATTCAGTACTTC. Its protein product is CASSLGAGKNIQYF.

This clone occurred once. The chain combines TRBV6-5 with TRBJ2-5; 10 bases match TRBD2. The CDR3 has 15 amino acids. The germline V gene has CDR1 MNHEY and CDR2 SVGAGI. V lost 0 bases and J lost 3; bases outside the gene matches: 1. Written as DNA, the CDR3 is TGTGCCAGCAGTTACTCCGGACTAGCGGAAGAGACCCAGTACTTC. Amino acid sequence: CASSYSGLAEETQYF.

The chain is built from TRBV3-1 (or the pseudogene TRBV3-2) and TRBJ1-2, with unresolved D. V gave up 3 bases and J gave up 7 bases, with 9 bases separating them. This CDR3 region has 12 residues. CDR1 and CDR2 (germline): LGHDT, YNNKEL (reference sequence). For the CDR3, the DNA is TGTGCCAGCAGCCAGGGGATGGGTGGCTACACCTTC. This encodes CASSQGMGGYTF.

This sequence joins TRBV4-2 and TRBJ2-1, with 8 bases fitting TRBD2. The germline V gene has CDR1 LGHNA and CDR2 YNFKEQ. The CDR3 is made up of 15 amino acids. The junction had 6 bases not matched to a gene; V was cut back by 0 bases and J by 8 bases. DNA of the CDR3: TGTGCCAGCAGCCAAGATCCCAGCGGGAGCTATGAGCAGTTCTTC. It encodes CASSQDPSGSYEQFF.

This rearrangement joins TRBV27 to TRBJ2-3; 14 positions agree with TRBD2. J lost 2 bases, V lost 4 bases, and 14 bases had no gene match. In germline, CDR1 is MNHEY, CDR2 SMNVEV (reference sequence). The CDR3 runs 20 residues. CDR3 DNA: TGTGCCAGCAGTTCCCGCCGTAGGACTAGCGGGAGGATGAACACAGATACGCAGTATTTT. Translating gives CASSSRRRTSGRMNTDTQYF.

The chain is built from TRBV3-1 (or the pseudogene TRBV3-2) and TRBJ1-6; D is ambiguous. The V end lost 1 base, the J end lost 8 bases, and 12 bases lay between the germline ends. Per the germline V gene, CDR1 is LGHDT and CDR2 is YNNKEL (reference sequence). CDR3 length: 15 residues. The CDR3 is CASSQGFSVHSPLHF. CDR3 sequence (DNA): TGTGCCAGCAGCCAAGGGTTTTCTGTGCATTCACCCCTCCACTTT.

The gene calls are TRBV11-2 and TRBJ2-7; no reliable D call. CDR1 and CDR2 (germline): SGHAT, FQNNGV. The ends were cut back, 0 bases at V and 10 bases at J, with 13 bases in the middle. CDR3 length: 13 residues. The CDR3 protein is CASSLDPERPQYF. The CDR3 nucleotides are TGTGCCAGCAGCTTAGATCCTGAGCGCCCTCAGTACTTC.

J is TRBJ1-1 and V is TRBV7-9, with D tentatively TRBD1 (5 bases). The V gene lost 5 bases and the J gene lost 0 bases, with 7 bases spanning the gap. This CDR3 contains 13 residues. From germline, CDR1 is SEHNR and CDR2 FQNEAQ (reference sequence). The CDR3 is CASSLQVNTEAFF. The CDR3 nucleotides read TGTGCCAGCAGCCTACAGGTGAACACTGAAGCTTTCTTT.